This entry lists 28 T cell receptor beta chains sequenced from one sample in a study of OX40 agonist ivuxolimab in advanced cancers. Produced via immunoSEQ multiplex PCR; TCRdb's table is partial and in-frame only. The sample comprises fewer than 120,000 clones, roughly nine tenths of which are singletons, and around 0.27% rests with the top ten. Sequenced material: CD4+ or CD8+ T cells sorted from blood, taken in a trial of the OX40 agonist ivuxolimab. These receptors were collected from an adult with an advanced solid tumor such as melanoma, head and neck, liver or kidney cancer.

This sequence joins TRBV5-1 and TRBJ1-5; D remains ambiguous. V lost 4 bases to trimming and J lost 7 bases, with 15 bases between them. This CDR3 contains 14 residues. CDR1 is SGHRS, CDR2 YFSETQ, per germline. The DNA of the CDR3 is TGCGCCAGCAGCCCGACGGGAGGGCAACAGCCCCAGCATTTT. Translation gives CASSPTGGQQPQHF.

V is TRBV25-1 and J is TRBJ1-1; D is possibly TRBD1 (5 bases). CDR3 size: 15 residues. Germline V CDR1 and CDR2: MGHDK, SYGVNS. Trimming left V 7 bases short and J 0 bases short, with 15 bases between. CDR3 sequence (DNA): TGTGCCAGCACCTGGGGCACAGAGGTGAACACTGAAGCTTTCTTT. Protein: CASTWGTEVNTEAFF.

V gene TRBV7-3 combines with J gene TRBJ1-1, with a possible D match to TRBD1 (5 bases). The CDR3 spans 13 residues. Germline lookup yields CDR1 SGHTA and CDR2 FQGTGA. V was shortened by 5 bases and J by 4 bases, with 11 bases between the two germline ends. Here the CDR3 reads CASSARRGTEAFF. Here the CDR3 DNA reads TGTGCCAGCAGCGCCCGTAGGGGCACTGAAGCTTTCTTT.

The chain couples TRBV28 to TRBJ1-1; 8 bases are shared with TRBD1. After removal of 2 bases from V and 0 bases from J, the junction contained 8 bases not matched to a gene. This CDR3 comprises 17 residues. Looked up from germline, CDR1 is MDHEN and CDR2 is SYDVKM. The CDR3 protein is CASSLGLWTGLNTEAFF. The CDR3 region has the DNA TGTGCCAGCAGTTTAGGTTTATGGACAGGGCTGAACACTGAAGCTTTCTTT. Together with reference TRBV28 and TRBJ1-1, the CDR3 gives the full variable domain: DVKVTQSSRYLVKRTGEKVFLECVQDMDHENMFWYRQDPGLGLRLIYFSYDVKMKEKGDIPEGYSVSREKKERFSLILESASTNQTSMYLCASSLGLWTGLNTEAFFGQGTRLTVV.

This rearrangement joins TRBV4-3 to TRBJ2-7, with TRBD1 matching over 8 bases. Germline V CDR1 and CDR2: LGHNA, YSLEER. CDR3 size: 14 residues. V dropped 4 bases and J dropped 7; count of bases not matched to a gene: 9. CDR3 bases: TGCGCCAGCAGCCCGGGACAGGTTCGGTCGGAGCAGTACTTC. This sequence encodes CASSPGQVRSEQYF.

The V call is TRBV10-3, the J call TRBJ2-3; 14 nucleotides match TRBD2. The V gene's germline CDR1 is ENHRY and CDR2 SYGVKD. Trimming at V came to 8 bases and at J to 1 base, leaving 11 bases not matched to a gene. The CDR3 contains 18 residues. CDR3: CAIGTSGRGGARTDTQYF. The CDR3 nucleotides read TGTGCCATCGGGACTAGCGGGAGAGGTGGGGCGCGCACAGATACGCAGTATTTT.

The chain has TRBV4-2 and TRBJ1-2; D unresolved. V dropped 0 bases and J dropped 6 bases, with 8 bases sitting between them. Germline values: CDR1 LGHNA, CDR2 YNFKEQ. The CDR3 has 13 residues. The CDR3 loop reads CASSQEYSNGYTF. CDR3 coding DNA: TGTGCCAGCAGCCAAGAGTACAGCAATGGCTACACCTTC.

The chain has TRBV4-3 and TRBJ2-5, with a possible D match to TRBD1 (6 bases). The V gene lost 2 bases and the J gene lost 5 bases, with 9 bases spanning the gap. The CDR3 covers 13 residues. Per germline, CDR1 LGHNA and CDR2 YSLEER. The CDR3 DNA reads TGCGCCAGCAGCCAACACAGGGAGGAGACCCAGTACTTC. Its translation: CASSQHREETQYF.

V gene TRBV27 combines with J gene TRBJ1-2; 9 bases agree with TRBD1. Germline loops: CDR1 MNHEY, CDR2 SMNVEV (reference sequence). This CDR3 is 13 amino acids long. J was trimmed by 7 bases and V by 6 bases; bases with no gene match: 6. The CDR3 protein is CASRHRTGVGYTF. Written as DNA, the CDR3 is TGTGCCAGCAGGCACAGGACAGGGGTTGGCTACACCTTC.

Notes on this clone: An end of the junction differs from the germline gene, which may be a read error. The chain links TRBV28 to TRBJ1-4, with D unresolved. From germline, CDR1 is MDHEN and CDR2 SYDVKM. This CDR3 region has 13 residues. In DNA, the CDR3 is TGTGTCAGCAGTTATGGGAGCGGTGAAAAACTGTTTTTT. The encoded protein is CVSSYGSGEKLFF.

V and J are TRBV7-2 and TRBJ2-1; 14 bases map to TRBD2. Germline V CDR1 and CDR2: SGHTA, FQGNSA. Trimming at V came to 3 bases and at J to 2 bases, leaving 6 bases not matched to a gene. There are 18 residues in the CDR3. In DNA form, the CDR3 reads TGTGCCAGCAGCTTCACTCGACTAGCGGGAGGGCCCTACAATGAGCAGTTCTTC. Protein sequence: CASSFTRLAGGPYNEQFF.

V and J are TRBV5-5 and TRBJ2-1; 8 bases agree with TRBD2. The J segment lost 3 bases and the V segment lost 2 bases, leaving 13 bases of the junction unmatched. CDR1 is SGHKS and CDR2 is YYEKEE in the germline V gene (reference sequence). The CDR3 contains 18 residues. The CDR3 protein is CASSFLPSGSGNYNEQFF. DNA for the CDR3: TGTGCCAGCAGCTTTTTGCCCAGCGGGAGTGGAAACTACAATGAGCAGTTCTTC.

The V call is TRBV9, the J call TRBJ2-3; no reliable D call. V gave up 0 bases and J gave up 4 bases, with 6 bases separating them. This CDR3 region has 13 residues. From germline, CDR1 is SGDLS and CDR2 YYNGEE. The CDR3 sequence: CASSVAPSDTQYF. Written as DNA, the CDR3 is TGTGCCAGCAGCGTAGCCCCCTCAGATACGCAGTATTTT.

The rearrangement joins TRBV5-4 to TRBJ1-5; TRBD1 is a possible D gene (6 bases). V lost 4 bases and J lost 4, with 9 bases in between. This CDR3 region has 13 residues. The germline gives CDR1 SGHNT, CDR2 YYREEE (reference sequence). CDR3 nucleotide sequence: TGTGCCAGCAGCCCAGACAGGAATCAGCCCCAGCATTTT. Translated: CASSPDRNQPQHF.

The J gene is TRBJ1-1, the V gene TRBV28; D is possibly TRBD1 (5 bases). Germline V lookup: CDR1 MDHEN, CDR2 SYDVKM. CDR3 size: 12 residues. V was cut by 3 bases and J by 10 bases, with 12 bases left in between. The CDR3 sequence is CASSFEGYGAFF. The CDR3 bases are TGTGCCAGCAGTTTCGAGGGGTATGGAGCTTTCTTT.

This chain uses TRBV10-1 with TRBJ2-5; possible D gene TRBD2, 5 bases. The tail of the sequence fits TRBJ2-7 better, so the J call may be wrong. Germline CDR1 is WNHNN and CDR2 is SYGVQD (reference sequence). CDR3 length equals 13 residues. The CDR3 DNA follows: TGCGCCAGCAGTGAGAGAGGGTCCTACGAGCAGTACTTC. Its protein product is CASSERGSYEQYF.

This rearrangement joins TRBV7-8 to TRBJ2-7; 10 positions agree with TRBD1. Germline assignment: CDR1 SGHVS and CDR2 FQNEAQ. This CDR3 has 17 residues. V lost 2 bases, J lost 4 bases, and 11 bases stayed unmatched. The CDR3: CASSLRGSGTGVYEQYF. CDR3 DNA sequence: TGTGCCAGCAGCTTAAGGGGATCCGGGACAGGGGTTTACGAGCAGTACTTC.

The chain uses TRBV29-1 and TRBJ1-4, with D possibly being TRBD1 (5 bases). The CDR3 length is 12 residues. Germline assignment: CDR1 SQVTM and CDR2 ANQGSEA. V was cut by 7 bases and J by 3 bases, with 9 bases left in between. The CDR3 spells CSAGVSNEKLFF. The CDR3 DNA follows: TGCAGCGCGGGGGTATCTAATGAAAAACTGTTTTTT.

This sequence joins TRBV6-4 and TRBJ2-1, with D perhaps matching TRBD1 or TRBD2 (5 bases each). The CDR3 runs to 17 residues. Germline V lookup: CDR1 MRHNA, CDR2 SNTAGT. V dropped 4 bases and J dropped 0 bases, with 16 bases sitting between them. CDR3 amino acids: CASSVLPMGVSYNEQFF. CDR3 sequence (DNA): TGTGCCAGCAGTGTTCTCCCTATGGGGGTCTCCTACAATGAGCAGTTCTTC.

The genes are TRBV6-4 and TRBJ2-7; no firm D call. Per the germline V gene, CDR1 is MRHNA and CDR2 is SNTAGT. V was shortened by 4 bases and J by 7 bases, with 17 bases between the two germline ends. The CDR3 has 14 amino acids. In DNA form, the CDR3 reads TGTGCCAGCAGTGGGAGCCCTCATACGAGTGAGCAGTACTTC. It specifies CASSGSPHTSEQYF.

The chain couples TRBV29-1 to TRBJ1-1; D not resolved. This CDR3 has 12 amino acids. With 4 bases removed from V and 0 bases from J, the gap between germline ends came to 6 bases. Per the germline V gene, CDR1 is SQVTM and CDR2 is ANQGSEA. For the CDR3, the DNA is TGCAGCGTTGTGAGGCTGAACACTGAAGCTTTCTTT. Its translation: CSVVRLNTEAFF.

This sequence joins TRBV4-1 and TRBJ1-2; 8 nucleotides match TRBD1. Germline V gene data show CDR1 as MGHRA and CDR2 as YSYEKL. J was trimmed by 4 bases and V by 4 bases; bases with no gene match: 8. The CDR3 contains 15 residues. The CDR3, as DNA: TGCGCCAGCAGCCGATCAGGGGGCATTGGCTATGGCTACACCTTC. This gives the protein CASSRSGGIGYGYTF.

The genes are TRBV5-5 and TRBJ2-7; D tentatively reads TRBD1 or TRBD2 (6 bases each). The CDR3 sequence is 12 residues long. Looked up from germline, CDR1 is SGHKS and CDR2 is YYEKEE (reference sequence). V gave up 7 bases and J gave up 2 bases, with 10 bases separating them. The CDR3 reads CASGGGAYEQYF. The CDR3 DNA reads TGTGCCAGCGGAGGGGGTGCCTACGAGCAGTACTTC.

This chain joins TRBV11-1 and TRBJ1-4, with D unresolved. Germline CDR1 reads SGHAT; CDR2 reads FQDESV (reference sequence). Trimming took 5 bases from V and 7 from J, leaving 14 bases between them. This CDR3 region has 14 residues. CDR3 in amino acids: CASSPSGYGEKLFF. CDR3 bases: TGTGCCAGCAGCCCCAGTGGGTACGGTGAAAAACTGTTTTTT.

The CDR3 DNA sequence: TGTGCCAGCTCACGGACCGATGTGAGGGAGCAGTACTTC. Protein sequence: CASSRTDVREQYF. The rearrangement uses TRBV18 and TRBJ2-7, with no clear D. The CDR3 spans 13 residues. CDR1 and CDR2 from the germline V gene are KGHSH and LQKENI. The V end lost 4 bases, the J end lost 7 bases, and 14 bases lay between the germline ends.

The rearrangement links TRBV4-1 to TRBJ1-3; 9 nucleotides line up with TRBD1. This CDR3 is 15 amino acids long. Germline V gene sequence: CDR1 MGHRA, CDR2 YSYEKL. V lost 4 bases, J lost 4 bases, and 5 bases stayed unmatched. As DNA, the CDR3 is TGCGCCAGCAGCCCGGGGACAGGGTTCGGAAACACCATATATTTT. Its protein is CASSPGTGFGNTIYF.

The chain couples TRBV7-3 to TRBJ1-2; D is possibly TRBD1 (5 bases). Germline loops: CDR1 SGHTA, CDR2 FQGTGA. The CDR3 is 17 amino acids. The V gene lost 1 base and the J gene lost 8 bases, with 23 bases spanning the gap. As DNA, the CDR3 is TGTGCCAGCAGCTTAAGCGTCCATAGAGACAGTTCGGAAGGCTACACCTTC. Translating gives CASSLSVHRDSSEGYTF.

The V and J genes are TRBV7-2 and TRBJ2-2, with 7 bases fitting TRBD1. Germline V CDR1 and CDR2: SGHTA, FQGNSA. Losses at the gene ends were 3 bases for V and 0 bases for J; bases not matched to a gene: 1. CDR3 length: 15 residues. CDR3 amino acids: CASSLGQTNTGELFF. CDR3 bases: TGTGCCAGCAGCTTGGGACAGACGAACACCGGGGAGCTGTTTTTT.